A selection of T cell receptor beta chains follows, all from one sample in a study of memory CD4+ T cells and cytomegalovirus serostatus. Using immunoSEQ multiplex PCR, the repertoire was profiled, and TCRdb retains in-frame clones only, with some absent. The table has 45,000 to 50,000 clones, over 70% seen once; the top ten hold approximately 0.58%. The sequenced sample consisted of memory CD4+ T cells from blood. These receptors were obtained from an adult in good health and CMV-seronegative. Both conserved end residues are part of each CDR3. D genes are given only for firm matches. Clone size appears in some rows only: once, few, many, or a class for an expanded clone.

D: -
V: TRBV25-1
J: TRBJ2-5
size: -
CDR3: CASSGRPDPGGQETQYF
DNA: TGTGCCAGCAGCGGCAGACCGGACCCAGGGGGGCAAGAGACCCAGTACTTC

D: -
V: TRBV5-1
J: TRBJ1-1
size: few
CDR3: CASSRNRVNTEAFF
DNA: TGCGCCAGCAGCCGTAACAGGGTAAACACTGAAGCTTTCTTT

D: -
V: TRBV5-6
J: TRBJ1-3
size: -
CDR3: CASSFGQTVSGNTIYF
DNA: TGTGCCAGCAGCTTCGGACAGACTGTCTCTGGAAACACCATATATTTT

D: -
V: TRBV5-1
J: TRBJ2-3
size: -
CDR3: CASRPPGDPTDTQYF
DNA: TGCGCCAGCAGACCTCCCGGCGACCCCACAGATACGCAGTATTTT

D: TRBD2
V: TRBV5-1
J: TRBJ2-5
size: -
CDR3: CASSLSGLARETQYF
DNA: TGCGCCAGCAGCTTGTCCGGACTAGCACGGGAGACCCAGTACTTC

D: TRBD2
V: TRBV2
J: TRBJ2-3
size: -
CDR3: CASSKTSGGEGTDTQYF
DNA: TGTGCCAGCAGCAAGACTAGCGGGGGGGAAGGAACAGATACGCAGTATTTT

D: -
V: TRBV2
J: TRBJ2-3
size: -
CDR3: CASSENGAGYTQYF
DNA: TGTGCCAGCAGTGAGAACGGGGCTGGTTATACGCAGTATTTT

D: -
V: TRBV7-2
J: TRBJ1-1
size: -
CDR3: CASSTQQGLNTEAFF
DNA: TGTGCCAGCAGCACCCAACAGGGATTGAACACTGAAGCTTTCTTT

D: -
V: TRBV5-1
J: TRBJ2-7
size: -
CDR3: CASSLAGTSQYF
DNA: TGCGCCAGCAGCTTGGCCGGGACGAGCCAGTACTTC

D: TRBD1
V: TRBV18
J: TRBJ1-1
size: -
CDR3: CASSGQGQYTEAFF
DNA: TGTGCCAGCTCAGGACAGGGGCAATACACTGAAGCTTTCTTT

D: -
V: TRBV2
J: TRBJ2-7
size: -
CDR3: CASSETGTAFYEQYF
DNA: TGTGCCAGCAGTGAAACCGGGACGGCGTTCTACGAGCAGTACTTC